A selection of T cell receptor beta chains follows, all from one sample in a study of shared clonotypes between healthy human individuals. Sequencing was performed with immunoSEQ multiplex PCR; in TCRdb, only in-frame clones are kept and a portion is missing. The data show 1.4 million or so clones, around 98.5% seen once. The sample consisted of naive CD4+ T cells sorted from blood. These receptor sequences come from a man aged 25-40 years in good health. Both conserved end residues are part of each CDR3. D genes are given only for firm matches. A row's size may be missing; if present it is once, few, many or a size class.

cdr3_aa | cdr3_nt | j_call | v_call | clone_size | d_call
CASSFDVEKLFF | TGTGCCAGCAGCTTCGACGTTGAAAAACTGTTTTTT | TRBJ1-4 | TRBV5-4 | - | -
CASRERESRYEQYF | TGTGCCAGCAGGGAGCGGGAGTCCCGCTACGAGCAGTACTTC | TRBJ2-7 | TRBV28 | - | TRBD2
CASSQHGPSYEQYF | TGCGCCAGCAGCCAACACGGGCCTTCCTACGAGCAGTACTTC | TRBJ2-7 | TRBV4-3 | - | -
CASSLGTSRNEQFF | TGTGCCAGCAGTTTGGGGACTAGTCGCAATGAGCAGTTCTTC | TRBJ2-1 | TRBV27 | - | TRBD2
CSADRGQETQYF | TGCAGCGCAGACAGGGGTCAAGAGACCCAGTACTTC | TRBJ2-5 | TRBV29-1 | once | TRBD1
CASSYSSNQPQHF | TGTGCCAGCAGCTACAGTAGCAATCAGCCCCAGCATTTT | TRBJ1-5 | TRBV7-9 | - | -
CASSISGRVNNEQFF | TGTGCCAGCAGCATTAGCGGGAGGGTGAACAATGAGCAGTTCTTC | TRBJ2-1 | TRBV28 | - | TRBD2
CASSRRDRGISGANVLTF | TGTGCCAGCAGCCGCCGGGACAGGGGTATCTCTGGGGCCAACGTCCTGACTTTC | TRBJ2-6 | TRBV7-9 | - | TRBD1
CASTLSGDPSYF | TGTGCCAGCACCCTATCGGGGGACCCAAGTTACTTT | TRBJ1-1 | TRBV2 | - | -
CASSSAQSGEQYF | TGTGCCAGCAGCTCAGCCCAATCTGGAGAGCAGTACTTC | TRBJ2-7 | TRBV27 | - | -
CATSRSVQHNYGYTF | TGTGCCACCAGCAGATCGGTCCAGCACAACTATGGCTACACCTTC | TRBJ1-2 | TRBV15 | - | -
CASKALRSGTQYF | TGTGCCAGCAAAGCGCTTCGAAGTGGAACGCAGTACTTC | TRBJ2-7 | TRBV5-6 | - | -
CASSDEFADTQYF | TGTGCCAGCAGTGACGAGTTTGCAGATACGCAGTATTTT | TRBJ2-3 | TRBV6-4 | - | -
CASSFEKETQYF | TGTGCCAGCAGCTTCGAGAAAGAGACCCAGTACTTC | TRBJ2-5 | TRBV5-8 | - | -
CAWSVQGTSGRETQYF | TGTGCCTGGAGTGTACAAGGGACTAGCGGGAGGGAGACCCAGTACTTC | TRBJ2-5 | TRBV30 | - | TRBD2
CASSFFSDDTQYF | TGTGCCAGCAGTTTTTTCAGCGATGATACGCAGTATTTT | TRBJ2-3 | TRBV27 | once | -
CASSLLASSTDTQYF | TGTGCCAGCAGCCTCTTAGCGTCTAGCACAGATACGCAGTATTTT | TRBJ2-3 | TRBV5-5 | - | -
CASSTEGGIPTYEQYF | TGTGCCAGCAGTACTGAAGGGGGAATCCCAACCTACGAGCAGTACTTC | TRBJ2-7 | TRBV27 | - | -
CASSLAGISGNTIYF | TGTGCCAGCAGCTTAGCGGGGATCTCTGGAAACACCATATATTTT | TRBJ1-3 | TRBV5-4 | once | -
CASSLRLAGGRSNEQFF | TGCGCCAGCAGCTTAAGACTAGCGGGAGGAAGGAGCAATGAGCAGTTCTTC | TRBJ2-1 | TRBV5-1 | - | TRBD2
CASSSGRGTSSGELFF | TGTGCCAGCAGCTCCGGTCGAGGCACCTCGTCCGGGGAGCTGTTTTTT | TRBJ2-2 | TRBV7-9 | - | -
CASSLSPGSPHEQYF | TGTGCCAGCAGTTTATCCCCAGGGTCCCCCCACGAGCAGTACTTC | TRBJ2-7 | TRBV28 | - | -
CASSPGTGYYEQYF | TGTGCCAGCAGTCCCGGGACAGGGTACTACGAGCAGTACTTC | TRBJ2-7 | TRBV28 | - | TRBD1
CASSLGGADTQYF | TGCGCCAGCAGCTTAGGGGGCGCAGATACGCAGTATTTT | TRBJ2-3 | TRBV5-1 | - | TRBD1
CASSLAANTYNEQFF | TGTGCCAGCAGTCTAGCGGCAAACACCTACAATGAGCAGTTCTTC | TRBJ2-1 | TRBV7-2 | once | TRBD2
CASSESSRGSGHTGELFF | TGCGCCAGCAGTGAGTCGAGCCGGGGGAGCGGTCACACCGGGGAGCTGTTTTTT | TRBJ2-2 | TRBV10-2 | - | -
CASSQEAASGFHEQYF | TGCGCCAGCAGCCAAGAAGCGGCTAGCGGGTTCCACGAGCAGTACTTC | TRBJ2-7 | TRBV4-3 | - | TRBD2
CATLDTNTEAFF | TGTGCCACCTTAGACACGAACACTGAAGCTTTCTTT | TRBJ1-1 | TRBV28 | - | -
CASRTSGRTNEQFF | TGTGCCAGCAGAACTAGCGGGAGGACGAATGAGCAGTTCTTC | TRBJ2-1 | TRBV6-5 | - | TRBD2
CASSLGRDNSGGNTIYF | TGCGCCAGCAGCTTGGGCCGGGACAACTCTGGTGGAAACACCATATATTTT | TRBJ1-3 | TRBV5-1 | - | -
CASSQVGSQLVYGYTF | TGCGCCAGCAGCCAAGTTGGGTCCCAGCTAGTCTATGGCTACACCTTC | TRBJ1-2 | TRBV4-3 | - | -
CASSLKQIEQYF | TGTGCCAGCAGCTTGAAACAGATCGAGCAGTACTTC | TRBJ2-7 | TRBV11-2 | - | -
CSVQGGNGYNEQFF | TGCAGCGTTCAGGGGGGGAATGGCTACAATGAGCAGTTCTTC | TRBJ2-1 | TRBV29-1 | once | -
CASSTQGDTGELFF | TGCGCCAGCAGCACCCAGGGGGACACCGGGGAGCTGTTTTTT | TRBJ2-2 | TRBV5-1 | - | TRBD1
CASSKFKPMGTEAFF | TGTGCCAGCAGCAAGTTTAAACCCATGGGGACTGAAGCTTTCTTT | TRBJ1-1 | TRBV21-1 | - | -
CASSLARHFQETQYF | TGTGCCAGCAGCTTAGCTAGACACTTCCAAGAGACCCAGTACTTC | TRBJ2-5 | TRBV7-2 | once | -
CASSRDRVSNQPQHF | TGTGCCAGCAGTAGGGACAGGGTTAGCAATCAGCCCCAGCATTTT | TRBJ1-5 | TRBV7-2 | few | TRBD1
CSGLRTRSDTQYF | TGCAGCGGACTTAGGACTAGATCAGATACGCAGTATTTT | TRBJ2-3 | TRBV29-1 | - | TRBD2
CASSPQGGGQPQHF | TGTGCCAGCAGTCCACAGGGGGGGGGACAGCCCCAGCATTTT | TRBJ1-5 | TRBV6-6 | once | TRBD1
CASSGNHEQYF | TGTGCCAGCAGTGGTAACCACGAGCAGTACTTC | TRBJ2-7 | TRBV6-5 | - | -
CASSPTRGVRTEAFF | TGTGCCAGCAGTCCCACACGAGGGGTGCGCACTGAAGCTTTCTTT | TRBJ1-1 | TRBV27 | - | -
CASSWTWSDSISYEQYF | TGTGCCAGCAGCTGGACCTGGTCGGACAGTATTTCCTACGAGCAGTACTTC | TRBJ2-7 | TRBV7-9 | - | -
CASSLDRYNEQFF | TGTGCCAGCAGCTTAGATCGTTACAATGAGCAGTTCTTC | TRBJ2-1 | TRBV11-3 | - | -